The clone carrying this TCR beta chain was counted only a few times. The target antigen is unknown. The sample originates from a study of molecular identifiers for immune sequencing clone quantification. Whole-study results and caveats: Clones that had above 20 RNA copies took up over 97% of effector molecules but under 1% in naive cells. Jurkat TCR RNA from one cell was spiked into more than 800,000 naive cells, and it was reportedly detectable there. Identical TCR molecules can share a barcode, and this sharing could underestimate highly expanded clone sizes.

From germline, CDR1 is SGHDN and CDR2 FVKESK. Trimming pared 0 bases from V and 2 bases from J, leaving 10 bases between. This CDR3 contains 15 residues. The sorting of naive CD8 T cells used the CD8+CD4-CCR7+CD45RA+ phenotype. TCRdb reanalysed the PCR reads using MiXCR and keeps one entry per CDR3 protein. The sample gives approximately 550,000 distinct CDR3 sequences, roughly 24% of which show up once; 0.7% to 0.9% is in the top ten. The chain carries TRBV14 and TRBJ1-2; no clear D. Material for sequencing was naive CD8+ T cells from blood, with Jurkat cell RNA spiked in. Subset described: FACS-sorted CD8+CD4-CCR7+CD45RA+ naive T cells. This receptor was taken from a human donor in good health. Some libraries in this study had Jurkat cell RNA spiked in. The CDR3 spells CASSQEAGSNYGYTF. The CDR3 DNA sequence: TGTGCCAGCAGCCAAGAGGCGGGGTCCAACTATGGCTACACCTTC. Full variable domain (missing parts from reference TRBV14 and TRBJ1-2): EAGVTQFPSHSVIEKGQTVTLRCDPISGHDNLYWYRRVMGKEIKFLLHFVKESKQDESGMPNNRFLAERTGGTYSTLKVQPAELEDSGVYFCASSQEAGSNYGYTFGSGTRLTVV.